This T cell receptor beta chain is drawn from a study of blood T cells in healthy people across ages. With 6 bases removed from V and 5 bases from J, the gap between germline ends came to 10 bases. The CDR3 totals 12 residues. Germline V lookup: CDR1 SGHTA, CDR2 FQGNSA. This clonotype was counted many times. A J-beta primer mix and a sample-barcoded 5' primer were used in a second PCR of roughly 6 to 11 cycles. TCRdb re-called the 5' RACE reads with MiXCR, one entry per CDR3 protein. The table has approximately 1,100,000 distinct CDR3 sequences, 45% seen once. The source material was blood. The rearrangement links TRBV7-2 to TRBJ2-5, with D unclear. This receptor was taken from a woman in her sixties or seventies in good health. The CDR3 reads CASSRPRETQYF. The CDR3 region has the DNA TGTGCCAGCAGTAGGCCGCGGGAGACCCAGTACTTC.